This entry is about one TCR beta chain. What it recognizes is unknown. The source of the sample is a study of cytomegalovirus exposure and HLA in healthy donors. Study-wide results and limits: When presence/absence was analysed, sequencing depth was taken to be roughly uniform across donors. Cytomegalovirus association was listed for approximately 150 TCR beta chains.

Use of 60 Vbeta and 13 Jbeta primers characterized the PCR. The repertoire was sequenced with immunoSEQ multiplex PCR; TCRdb's copy has only in-frame clones and lacks some. Counted here are 130,000 to 150,000 clones, 74% occurring once; the ten biggest clones make up more than 3.5%. Germline V CDR1 and CDR2: LNHNV, YYDKDF (reference sequence). Trimming left V 0 bases short and J 0 bases short, with 9 bases between. This CDR3 spans 16 amino acids. The source of this sequence is a man aged 18 to 29 in good health and CMV-seropositive. Sequenced sample: PBMCs. The chain employs TRBV15 and TRBJ1-3, with D possibly TRBD1 on 5 matching bases. In DNA form, the CDR3 reads TGTGCCACCAGCAGAGATATAGGGGTCTCTGGAAACACCATATATTTT. This encodes CATSRDIGVSGNTIYF.